These 20 T cell receptor beta chains share one sample of origin, sequenced in a study of blood T cells in healthy people across ages. Through a sample-barcoded 5' primer and a J-beta primer mix, a second PCR was run for about 6 to 12 cycles. MiXCR, applied by TCRdb to the 5' RACE reads, yields one record per CDR3 protein. The data show about 680,000 distinct CDR3 sequences, 49% seen once. The sequenced sample was blood. The receptor set was obtained from a woman in her sixties in good health.

With regard to this clonotype: One end of the junction fails to match germline, which may point to a read error. The J gene is TRBJ1-2, the V gene TRBV2, with no clear D. Per the germline V gene, CDR1 is SNHLY and CDR2 is FYNNEI. The CDR3 runs 14 residues. Written as DNA, the CDR3 is TGCTCTCATCTGCACAGCATAGCTAACTATGGCTACACCTTC. This translates into CSHLHSIANYGYTF.

The chain couples TRBV4-3 to TRBJ1-2, with unresolved D. With 1 base removed from V and 10 bases from J, the gap between germline ends came to 7 bases. Germline V CDR1 and CDR2: LGHNA, YSLEER. The CDR3 extends over 11 amino acids. The CDR3 nucleotides are TGCGCCAGCAGCCAAGGTTCGGTCTACACCTTC. Amino acids: CASSQGSVYTF.

On this clonotype: A junction boundary mismatches the germline segment, possibly from a read error. The J gene is TRBJ2-3, the V gene TRBV4-3, with 9 positions matching TRBD1. This CDR3 has 13 amino acids. CDR1 and CDR2 (germline): LGHNA, YSLEER. The CDR3 loop is CVSSRDRADTQYF. CDR3 coding DNA: TGCGTCAGCAGCCGGGACAGGGCGGATACGCAGTATTTT.

This clonotype was seen a handful of times. The chain is built from TRBV20-1 and TRBJ1-2; 10 positions match TRBD1. Trimming at V came to 3 bases and at J to 6 bases, leaving 7 bases not matched to a gene. This CDR3 is 14 amino acids long. Germline V gene lookup returns CDR1 DFQATT and CDR2 SNEGSKA (reference sequence). CDR3 sequence (DNA): TGCAGTGCTAGCATCGCCGGGACAGGGGATGGCTACACCTTC. It yields the protein CSASIAGTGDGYTF.

There are many counts of this clonotype. The chain carries TRBV29-1 and TRBJ2-3, with 11 nucleotides matching TRBD2. In germline, CDR1 is SQVTM, CDR2 ANQGSEA. The ends lost 4 bases at V and 4 bases at J; junction bases unmatched: 7. The CDR3 runs to 15 residues. The CDR3 loop reads CSVGLAGGRADTQYF. The CDR3 DNA follows: TGCAGCGTTGGATTAGCGGGAGGGAGGGCAGATACGCAGTATTTT.

The V call is TRBV2, the J call TRBJ2-3; 7 bases align to TRBD1. Germline lookup yields CDR1 SNHLY and CDR2 FYNNEI. This CDR3 region has 15 residues. With V trimmed by 3 bases and J by 1 base, 4 bases remained unmatched. Written as DNA, the CDR3 is TGTGCCAGCAGTGACCCCGACAGGGGCACAGATACGCAGTATTTT. As protein: CASSDPDRGTDTQYF.

This chain joins TRBV4-2 and TRBJ2-7, with 8 bases fitting TRBD2. Germline V gene lookup returns CDR1 LGHNA and CDR2 YNFKEQ. V was pared by 2 bases and J by 0 bases, with 3 bases of the junction left unmatched. This CDR3 is 15 amino acids long. The CDR3 sequence is CASSQTSGNSYEQYF. The CDR3 DNA is TGTGCCAGCAGCCAAACTAGCGGAAACTCCTACGAGCAGTACTTC.

This clonotype was detected only a few times. The V and J genes are TRBV18 and TRBJ2-7; D may match TRBD1 or TRBD2 (6 bases each). The ends were cut back, 8 bases at V and 0 bases at J, with 11 bases in the middle. This CDR3 region has 13 residues. Germline loops: CDR1 KGHSH, CDR2 LQKENI. The CDR3 bases are TGTGCCAGCCAAAGGGGGGACTCCTACGAGCAGTACTTC. This sequence encodes CASQRGDSYEQYF.

This chain links TRBV10-3 with TRBJ2-2, with 11 bases matching TRBD2. This CDR3 spans 15 amino acids. V shed 2 bases and J 4 bases; nucleotides not matched to a gene: 0. Per germline, CDR1 ENHRY and CDR2 SYGVKD. As DNA, the CDR3 is TGTGCCATCAGTGAGACTAGCGGGAGCACCGGGGAGCTGTTTTTT. Encoded protein: CAISETSGSTGELFF.

As for this clonotype: At one end, the junction sequence differs from germline, possibly due to a read error. The CDR3 sequence is CASSESPAATSDADAQYF. The CDR3 DNA is TGTGCCAGCAGTGAATCCCCCGCGGCGACTAGTGACGCAGATGCGCAGTATTTT. The chain employs TRBV25-1 and TRBJ2-3; tentative D call: TRBD2 (6 bases). The CDR3 covers 18 residues. Germline loops: CDR1 MGHDK, CDR2 SYGVNS.

This chain connects TRBV28 to TRBJ1-2; D remains unclear. In germline, CDR1 is MDHEN, CDR2 SYDVKM. Between the trimmed V and J ends, which lost 3 bases and 0 bases, there was a span of 11 bases. This CDR3 has 15 residues. The CDR3 bases are TGTGCCAGCAGTTTGGGCGGGGTTGCTAACTATGGCTACACCTTC. Encoded protein: CASSLGGVANYGYTF.

This clonotype was counted at least ten times. The chain has TRBV12-3 or TRBV12-4 and TRBJ2-5; no firm D call. Trimming left V 5 bases short and J 9 bases short, with 13 bases between. This CDR3 spans 12 amino acids. As DNA, the CDR3 is TGTGCCAGCAGTCCCACGTCGGCGGCCCAGTACTTC. It translates to CASSPTSAAQYF.

The chain uses TRBV21-1 and TRBJ2-3; no check of the table's D call, TRBD2, against the DNA was made. TRBV21-1 is marked as a pseudogene. This CDR3 is built from 16 residues. In nucleotides, the CDR3 is TGTGCCAGCAGCAAAAAAGGGCGGGAGGGCACAGATACGCAGTATTTT. This translates into CASSKKGREGTDTQYF.

This clonotype was picked up many times. V usage is TRBV7-2 and J usage is TRBJ2-7; D possibly matches TRBD1 or TRBD2 (5 bases each). The CDR3 has 14 residues. Germline V gene lookup returns CDR1 SGHTA and CDR2 FQGNSA. Deletions cut 5 bases from V and 7 bases from J, with 18 bases between. The CDR3 protein is CASSEGTGAREQYF. DNA for the CDR3: TGTGCCAGCAGCGAGGGGACCGGGGCGCGTGAGCAGTACTTC.

In its sample, this clonotype was seen a few times. J is TRBJ2-4 and V is TRBV27; the D gene could be TRBD1 or TRBD2 (6 bases each). V lost 5 bases and J lost 5, with 22 bases in between. The germline CDR1 and CDR2 sequences are MNHEY and SMNVEV (reference sequence). The CDR3 has 17 residues. CDR3 bases: TGTGCCAGCAGTGCCCAAGACAGGAGGGGGTCCCAAAACATTCAGTACTTC. Translated: CASSAQDRRGSQNIQYF.

This clonotype was counted only a few times. V gene TRBV7-2 combines with J gene TRBJ1-6; possible D gene TRBD1, 6 bases. This CDR3 comprises 14 residues. With 6 bases removed from V and 8 bases from J, the gap between germline ends came to 14 bases. Germline V gives CDR1 SGHTA, CDR2 FQGNSA. The CDR3 coding sequence is TGTGCCAGCAGACGAACAGGGCCTCATTCACCCCTCCACTTT. Translation: CASRRTGPHSPLHF.

The chain couples TRBV20-1 to TRBJ1-4, with D perhaps TRBD1 (6 bases). The CDR3 is 12 residues long. Germline CDR1 is DFQATT and CDR2 is SNEGSKA (reference sequence). V dropped 4 bases and J dropped 7 bases, with 10 bases sitting between them. CDR3 in amino acids: CSATRDTEKLFF. DNA of the CDR3: TGCAGTGCTACCCGGGACACTGAAAAACTGTTTTTT.

The CDR3, as DNA: TGTGCCAGCAGTACCTCCGGGACTAGCTGTAACAATGAGCAGTACTTC. It encodes CASSTSGTSCNNEQYF. The chain links TRBV27 to TRBJ2-5, with TRBD2 identical over 9 bases. From germline, CDR1 is MNHEY and CDR2 SMNVEV (reference sequence). V lost 5 bases and J lost 11; bases outside the gene matches: 18. CDR3 length: 16 residues.

V usage is TRBV6-5 and J usage is TRBJ1-2; TRBD1 aligns across 7 bases. Germline trimming cut 4 bases from V and 4 bases from J; bases unmatched to any gene: 9. The germline V gene has CDR1 MNHEY and CDR2 SVGAGI. The CDR3 consists of 15 residues. The CDR3 reads CASSSPRRDSYGYTF. For the CDR3, the DNA is TGTGCCAGCAGTTCTCCGAGGAGGGACAGCTATGGCTACACCTTC.

The chain carries TRBV2 and TRBJ2-1; D perhaps matches TRBD2 (5 bases). V lost 6 bases to trimming and J lost 0 bases, with 9 bases between them. Germline V gives CDR1 SNHLY, CDR2 FYNNEI. The CDR3 is 14 residues long. CDR3 in DNA: TGTGCCAGCAGGCCCGGGGTCTCCTACAATGAGCAGTTCTTC. Translation gives CASRPGVSYNEQFF.